This T cell receptor (beta chain) stems from a study of blood T cell repertoires in COVID-19 (dated by TCRdb to the early 2020s). Describing the broader study: Samples covering the acute and convalescent phases of COVID-19 were provided by collaborators in the United States, Italy and Spain. The material from the prospective study consisted of cDNA or gDNA derived from T cells, B-cell-depleted T cells, or PBMCs. The dataset comprised deeply sampled blood TCRbeta repertoires from subjects exposed to, actively infected with, or recovered from COVID-19. The samples were drawn from the first 160 participants of the ongoing ImmuneRACE study and from 1,254 subjects provided by 6 global collaborators. Sample metadata almost always included a de-identified subject ID, COVID-19 status, age in years and sex. Where HLA class I and class II types were available, the types were taken from metadata supplied by the sample provider, not from assay-based typing. The repertoires were released in a freely available public database meant as a resource for research on the immune response to SARS-CoV-2. Results and caveats for the whole study, not just this receptor: How much clinical and demographic metadata was included differed by source and by participant, and the metadata was provided uncurated.

In Seattle, one collaborating source enrolled patients while the infection was active and tracked those patients longitudinally over the course of disease. Whole blood was collected in K2EDTA tubes by collaborating institutions according to the institutions' own protocols. For TCRbeta analysis, collaborator samples were shipped as frozen whole blood, as isolated PBMCs, or as DNA extracted from either sample type. For this clone: There is no known antigen for this receptor. No base quality values were provided; no much bigger clone lies one nucleotide off.

The immunoSEQ Assay, a bias-controlled multiplex PCR, was used to amplify TCRbeta CDR3 regions from genomic DNA. As for how the authors treated the data: Within the assay, amplification of reference gene primers was used to estimate how many nucleated cells each sample contained. To quantify the absolute abundance of each unique TCRbeta CDR3 rearrangement, sequence reads were collapsed and filtered. For each sample, productive Simpson clonality was calculated as the square root of Simpson's diversity index across productive rearrangements. The clones in this table, taken by TCRdb from immuneACCESS, are in-frame only. Not every clone is retained; where verified, under half of the shortfall comes from an unresolved V gene, and the cause of the rest is unknown. That table furnishes V, J and clone size, whereas the DNA furnished D and trimming. Across this sample there are a few hundred thousand clones, with just under 90% seen only once. The ten largest account for approximately 6.5% of the sample.

As encoded in the germline V gene, CDR1 is KGHSH while CDR2 is LQKENI. There are 14 amino acids in the CDR3, from cysteine to phenylalanine inclusive. Only the CDR3 portion is preserved as DNA: 42 bases, with reading frame beginning at the first base. Relative to germline, V is 2 bases shorter and J is 1 base shorter, with 8 bases between their ends. The sample consisted of peripheral blood. The chain couples TRBV18 to TRBJ2-5; the D gene remains uncertain. The TCR originated in a woman aged 45 to 65 with COVID-19, enrolled during active disease. The CDR3 protein: CASSPFPGQETQYF. The DNA sequence is TGTGCCAGCTCACCATTCCCGGGCCAAGAGACCCAGTACTTC.